This T cell receptor (beta chain) is drawn from a study of T-cell memory formation after mild COVID-19. The ends were cut back, 5 bases at V and 8 bases at J, with 10 bases in the middle. This CDR3 spans 13 amino acids. Germline V gene data show CDR1 as SGHTA and CDR2 as FQGNSA. TCRdb reanalysed the 5' RACE reads using MiXCR and keeps one entry per CDR3 protein. Counted here are approximately 290,000 distinct CDR3 sequences, approximately 19% occurring once; the ten biggest clones make up around 21%. In its sample, this clonotype was seen many times. The J gene is TRBJ1-6, the V gene TRBV7-2, with D perhaps TRBD1 (5 bases). This receptor was obtained from a man aged 18 to 30 who had mild COVID-19 (a few samples of this study predate the infection). Cell type and time point are not known. Sequenced: PBMCs or a T cell subset sorted from them (not recorded which). CDR3 sequence (DNA): TGTGCCAGCAGCGGACAATTAGATTCACCCCTCCACTTT. Residues: CASSGQLDSPLHF.